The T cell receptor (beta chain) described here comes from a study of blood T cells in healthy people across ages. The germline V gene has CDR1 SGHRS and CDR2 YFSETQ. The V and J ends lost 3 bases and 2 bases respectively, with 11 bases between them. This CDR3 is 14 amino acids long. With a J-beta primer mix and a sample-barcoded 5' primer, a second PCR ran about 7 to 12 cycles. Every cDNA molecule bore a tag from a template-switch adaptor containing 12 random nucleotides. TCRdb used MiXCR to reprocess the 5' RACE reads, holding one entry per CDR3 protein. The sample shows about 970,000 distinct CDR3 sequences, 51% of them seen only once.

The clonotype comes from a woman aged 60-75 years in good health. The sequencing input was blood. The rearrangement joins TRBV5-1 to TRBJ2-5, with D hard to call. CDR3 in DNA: TGCGCCAGCAGCTCGGTCCTGAGACAAGAGACCCAGTACTTC. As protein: CASSSVLRQETQYF.